A single T cell receptor beta chain is shown here with its context. Its target is unknown. Constant-region reverse primers amplified full-length variable regions, followed by semi-nested Nested Universal Primer A PCR. TCRdb redid the calling of the 5' RACE reads with MiXCR, one entry per CDR3 protein. The repertoire holds 6,200 or so distinct CDR3 sequences, approximately 55% seen once, with less than 4% in the top ten. Germline values: CDR1 SQVTM, CDR2 ANQGSEA. The CDR3 covers 13 residues. Trimming removed 4 bases at V and 2 bases at J, with 11 bases between. Study conclusions and caveats: The larger-cohort validation was restricted to a single TCR beta V-J rearrangement rather than whole repertoires. Tumor Tregs overlapped most with tumor, then blood, naive CD4+ cells.

Sequencing was performed on naive CD4+ T cells sorted from a lymph node. This sample's subset: naive CD4+ T cells, CD4+CD45RA+CD25-. The receptor comes from a female donor with breast cancer. The rearrangement joins TRBV29-1 to TRBJ1-1, with D uncertain. CDR3 sequence: CSVVEGRNTEAFF. DNA for the CDR3: TGCAGCGTTGTAGAGGGCCGAAACACTGAAGCTTTCTTT.